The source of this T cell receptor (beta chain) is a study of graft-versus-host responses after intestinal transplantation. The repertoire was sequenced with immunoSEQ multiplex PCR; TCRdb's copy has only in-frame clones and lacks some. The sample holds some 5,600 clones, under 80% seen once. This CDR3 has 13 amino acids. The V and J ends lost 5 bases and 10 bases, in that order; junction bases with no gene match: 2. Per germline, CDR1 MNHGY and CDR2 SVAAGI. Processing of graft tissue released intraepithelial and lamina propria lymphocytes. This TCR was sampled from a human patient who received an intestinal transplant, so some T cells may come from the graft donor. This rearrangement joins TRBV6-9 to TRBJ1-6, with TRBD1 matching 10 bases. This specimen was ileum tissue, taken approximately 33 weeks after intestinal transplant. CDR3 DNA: TGTGCCAGCAGTGGGGACAGGGGATCACCCCTCCACTTT. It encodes CASSGDRGSPLHF.